A selection of T cell receptor beta chains follows, all from one sample in a study of shared clonotypes between healthy human individuals. Sequencing was performed with immunoSEQ multiplex PCR; in TCRdb, only in-frame clones are kept and a portion is missing. The repertoire includes approximately 2.3 million clones, 80% to 95% of them detected once, and 0.39% sits in the top ten. The sample was naive CD4+ T cells from PBMCs. The receptor set was obtained from a man between 18 and 29 years old in good health. Some clones in this sample may be carry-over from other donors' samples. Each CDR3 is given with its conserved first and last residue. The D gene is left open where the match is weak.

j_call: TRBJ1-1
d_call: TRBD1
v_call: TRBV27
cdr3_aa: CASSHLSGQGFMNTEAFF

j_call: TRBJ2-5
d_call: NA
v_call: TRBV7-9
cdr3_aa: CASSLSPPGYQETQYF

j_call: TRBJ1-1
d_call: TRBD1
v_call: TRBV7-9
cdr3_aa: CASSRDRQNTEAFF

j_call: TRBJ2-5
d_call: TRBD1
v_call: TRBV5-1
cdr3_aa: CASTQGAQETQYF

j_call: TRBJ1-3
d_call: NA
v_call: TRBV5-1
cdr3_aa: CASAKEAVPGNTIYF

j_call: TRBJ2-2
d_call: NA
v_call: TRBV19
cdr3_aa: CASSAQLPGALTNTGELFF

j_call: TRBJ2-7
d_call: TRBD1
v_call: TRBV5-4
cdr3_aa: CASSAGQGREEQYF

j_call: TRBJ2-1
d_call: TRBD2
v_call: TRBV4-2
cdr3_aa: CASSQSGTFDNEQFF

j_call: TRBJ2-2
d_call: TRBD1
v_call: TRBV27
cdr3_aa: CASSIIRDRGTGELFF

j_call: TRBJ2-4
d_call: TRBD1
v_call: TRBV27
cdr3_aa: CASSPQGARAKNIQYF

j_call: TRBJ2-5
d_call: NA
v_call: TRBV5-8
cdr3_aa: CASSLELLQETQYF

j_call: TRBJ2-5
d_call: NA
v_call: TRBV29-1
cdr3_aa: CSVGRVLTQETQYF

j_call: TRBJ2-7
d_call: TRBD1
v_call: TRBV5-1
cdr3_aa: CASSSRQGGTIDYEQYF

j_call: TRBJ1-4
d_call: NA
v_call: TRBV6-5
cdr3_aa: CASSAAGANNEKLFF

j_call: TRBJ1-5
d_call: NA
v_call: TRBV7-8
cdr3_aa: CASSAQDNQPQHF

j_call: NA
d_call: NA
v_call: TRBV30
cdr3_aa: CAWSVLQGSSYEQYF

j_call: TRBJ2-5
d_call: NA
v_call: TRBV2
cdr3_aa: CASSYSAQGTQYF

j_call: TRBJ2-3
d_call: TRBD2
v_call: TRBV10-1
cdr3_aa: CASLSSGRSTDTQYF

j_call: TRBJ2-3
d_call: TRBD2
v_call: TRBV9
cdr3_aa: CASSYSGSLPDTQYF

j_call: TRBJ1-1
d_call: NA
v_call: TRBV28
cdr3_aa: CASSLYLLDGNTEAFF

j_call: TRBJ2-1
d_call: NA
v_call: TRBV5-1
cdr3_aa: CASSSHLAGAYNEQFF

j_call: TRBJ1-2
d_call: NA
v_call: TRBV28
cdr3_aa: CASRRDIQGYGYTF

j_call: TRBJ2-7
d_call: NA
v_call: TRBV9
cdr3_aa: CASSSLDGKGHEQYF

j_call: TRBJ2-2
d_call: NA
v_call: TRBV28
cdr3_aa: CASVDSTGELFF

j_call: TRBJ1-5
d_call: NA
v_call: TRBV6-5
cdr3_aa: CASSYGERKPQHF

j_call: TRBJ2-7
d_call: TRBD2
v_call: TRBV7-2
cdr3_aa: CASSPGLAVEQYF

j_call: TRBJ1-2
d_call: TRBD1
v_call: TRBV4-1
cdr3_aa: CASSQGPRDRGHGGYTF

j_call: TRBJ2-7
d_call: NA
v_call: TRBV6-5
cdr3_aa: CASSGLVQPPYEQYF

j_call: TRBJ2-3
d_call: TRBD2
v_call: TRBV7-7
cdr3_aa: CASSRGAGGGRADTQYF

j_call: TRBJ2-4
d_call: NA
v_call: TRBV18
cdr3_aa: CASSQRTVVDIQYF

j_call: TRBJ2-1
d_call: TRBD2
v_call: TRBV19
cdr3_aa: CASSMVAGDLNEQFF

j_call: TRBJ2-7
d_call: NA
v_call: TRBV7-9
cdr3_aa: CASSLVSGEYEQYF

j_call: TRBJ2-3
d_call: NA
v_call: TRBV7-9
cdr3_aa: CASSLGLSTDTQYF

j_call: TRBJ1-1
d_call: TRBD1
v_call: TRBV6-1
cdr3_aa: CASSNRGRDTEAFF

j_call: TRBJ2-7
d_call: TRBD2
v_call: TRBV19
cdr3_aa: CASRARLAGGSEQYF

j_call: TRBJ2-1
d_call: NA
v_call: TRBV7-3
cdr3_aa: CASSATPDRSSYNEQFF

j_call: TRBJ2-7
d_call: TRBD1
v_call: TRBV6-5
cdr3_aa: CASSRPGQGTYEQYF

j_call: TRBJ2-7
d_call: NA
v_call: TRBV15
cdr3_aa: CATSRGDRLSYEQYF

j_call: TRBJ2-6
d_call: NA
v_call: TRBV11-2
cdr3_aa: CASSPLVSSGANVLTF

j_call: TRBJ2-3
d_call: NA
v_call: TRBV10-3
cdr3_aa: CAISMTAYSTDTQYF

j_call: TRBJ2-2
d_call: NA
v_call: TRBV4-1
cdr3_aa: CASSQIGGLYRELFF

j_call: TRBJ2-1
d_call: NA
v_call: TRBV5-1
cdr3_aa: CASSLSGQPYNEQFF

j_call: TRBJ2-7
d_call: TRBD2
v_call: TRBV4-3
cdr3_aa: CASSQDLFISEREAPYEQYF

j_call: TRBJ1-2
d_call: NA
v_call: TRBV20-1
cdr3_aa: CSARTEGLTF

j_call: TRBJ1-2
d_call: NA
v_call: TRBV23-1
cdr3_aa: CASAGSYGYTF

j_call: TRBJ2-7
d_call: NA
v_call: TRBV7-3
cdr3_aa: CASSAYRWSRDEQYF

j_call: TRBJ2-1
d_call: TRBD2
v_call: TRBV5-1
cdr3_aa: CASSPTSGSEGEQFF

j_call: TRBJ2-7
d_call: TRBD2
v_call: TRBV5-1
cdr3_aa: CASSSPPTSSGSVSYEQYF

j_call: TRBJ2-1
d_call: TRBD2
v_call: TRBV5-4
cdr3_aa: CASSSLAGASDNEQFF

j_call: TRBJ2-1
d_call: NA
v_call: TRBV6-6
cdr3_aa: CASSWESYNEQFF

j_call: TRBJ2-3
d_call: NA
v_call: TRBV7-7
cdr3_aa: CASSLGQGSTDTQYF

j_call: TRBJ2-6
d_call: NA
v_call: TRBV7-8
cdr3_aa: CASSPAVGNSGANVLTF

j_call: TRBJ1-1
d_call: NA
v_call: TRBV19
cdr3_aa: CASSIGGTDNTEAFF

j_call: TRBJ2-1
d_call: NA
v_call: TRBV6-5
cdr3_aa: CASSVSWVVGEQFF

j_call: TRBJ2-2
d_call: NA
v_call: TRBV18
cdr3_aa: CASSPRPNTGELFF

j_call: TRBJ1-1
d_call: NA
v_call: TRBV7-2
cdr3_aa: CASSLVAAEAFF

j_call: TRBJ2-1
d_call: TRBD2
v_call: TRBV5-1
cdr3_aa: CASSATSGRINNEQFF

j_call: TRBJ2-7
d_call: NA
v_call: TRBV11-2
cdr3_aa: CASSSRTASYEQYF

j_call: TRBJ2-1
d_call: NA
v_call: TRBV6-6
cdr3_aa: CASGAGRSYNEQFF